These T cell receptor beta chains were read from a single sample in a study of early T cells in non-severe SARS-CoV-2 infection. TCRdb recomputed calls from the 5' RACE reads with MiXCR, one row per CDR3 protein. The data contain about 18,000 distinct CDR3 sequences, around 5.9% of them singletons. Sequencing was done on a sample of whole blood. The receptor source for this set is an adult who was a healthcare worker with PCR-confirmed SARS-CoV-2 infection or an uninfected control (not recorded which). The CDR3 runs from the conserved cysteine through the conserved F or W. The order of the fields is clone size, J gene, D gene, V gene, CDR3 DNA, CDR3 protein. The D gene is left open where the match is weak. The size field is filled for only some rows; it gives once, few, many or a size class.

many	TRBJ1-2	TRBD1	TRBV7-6	TGTGCCAGCGGACAGGGAGGCGGCTACACCTTC	CASGQGGGYTF
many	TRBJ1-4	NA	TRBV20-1	TGCAGTGCCAACCCAGCAACTAATGAAAAACTGTTTTTT	CSANPATNEKLFF
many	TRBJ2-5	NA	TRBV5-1	TGCGCCAGCAGCTTGGAACAGGGTTCGGTGACCCAGTACTTC	CASSLEQGSVTQYF
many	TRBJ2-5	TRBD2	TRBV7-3	TGTGCCAGCAGCCGTAGCGGGAACCAAGAGACCCAGTACTTC	CASSRSGNQETQYF
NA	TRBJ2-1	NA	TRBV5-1	TGCGCCAGCAGCCCACACTTTTCCGGGACCTTTTCTTACAATGAGCAGTTCTTC	CASSPHFSGTFSYNEQFF
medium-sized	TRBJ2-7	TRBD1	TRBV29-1	TGCAGCGTTAGGACAGGGGGTTCCTACGAGCAGTACTTC	CSVRTGGSYEQYF
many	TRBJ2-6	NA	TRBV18	TGTGCCAGCTCACCACGTGGGACCCCCTCTGGGGCCAACGTCCTGACTTTC	CASSPRGTPSGANVLTF
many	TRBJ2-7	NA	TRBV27	TGTGCCAGCAGTTTATCCGGGGTGACCTACGAGCAGTACTTC	CASSLSGVTYEQYF
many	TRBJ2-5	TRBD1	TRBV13	TGTGCCAGCAGCCCGGGACAGGGCCAAGAGACCCAGTACTTC	CASSPGQGQETQYF
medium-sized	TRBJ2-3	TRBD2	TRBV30	TGTGCCCTGGGCGGGACTAGCGGATCAGATACGCAGTATTTT	CALGGTSGSDTQYF
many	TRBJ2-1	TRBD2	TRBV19	TGTGCCAGTACCACTAGCGACCTCTCCTACAATGAGCAGTTCTTC	CASTTSDLSYNEQFF
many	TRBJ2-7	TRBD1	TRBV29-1	TGCAGCGTTCGACAGGGCCCAGCCTACGAGCAGTACTTC	CSVRQGPAYEQYF
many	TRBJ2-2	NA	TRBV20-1	TGCAGTGCTAGAGATGAGGCTTCGAACACCGGGGAGCTGTTTTTT	CSARDEASNTGELFF
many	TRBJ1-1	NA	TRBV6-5	TGTGCCAGCAGGACGGACACGCCCGGCACTGAAGCTTTCTTT	CASRTDTPGTEAFF
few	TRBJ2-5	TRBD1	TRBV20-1	TGCAGTGCCCCTGGACAGGCCACCCAAGAGACCCAGTACTTC	CSAPGQATQETQYF
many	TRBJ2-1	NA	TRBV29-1	TGCAGCGCCATTTCCTACAATGAGCAGTTCTTC	CSAISYNEQFF
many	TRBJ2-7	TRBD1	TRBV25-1	TGTGCCAGCAGTGATATGGCCGAGACAGGGTCAATCTACGAGCAGTACTTC	CASSDMAETGSIYEQYF
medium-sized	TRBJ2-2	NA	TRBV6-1	TGTGCCAGCAGTGAAGTCCCCGGCCGGGAGCTGTTTTTT	CASSEVPGRELFF
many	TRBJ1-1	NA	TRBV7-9	TGTGCCAGCAGACCGGAAGCGAACACTGAAGCTTTCTTT	CASRPEANTEAFF
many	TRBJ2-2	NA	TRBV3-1	TGTGCCAGCATTAGTCAGACGAACACCGGGGAGCTGTTTTTT	CASISQTNTGELFF
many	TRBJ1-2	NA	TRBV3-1	TGTGCCAGCAGCCAAGTGAGTAACTATGGCTACACCTTC	CASSQVSNYGYTF
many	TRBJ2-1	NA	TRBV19	TGTGCCAGTAGTCTCCTCAATGAGCAGTTCTTC	CASSLLNEQFF